A selection of T cell receptor beta chains follows, all from one sample in a study of T cells in Graves' hyperthyroidism and ophthalmopathy. TCRdb redid the calling of the multiplex PCR reads with MiXCR, one entry per CDR3 protein. Among hundreds of thousands of distinct CDR3 sequences listed, under 45% were seen once. Sequencing was performed on blood. These receptors originate from a woman aged 40 to 55 with Graves' hyperthyroidism. The CDR3 runs from the conserved cysteine through the conserved F or W. The D gene is left open where the match is weak. Size values are once, few and many counts, or a class for expanded clones, and some rows have none.

j_gene: TRBJ1-1
abundance: many
v_gene: TRBV18
d_gene: -
CDR3nt: TGTGCCAGCAGCCCGTCCACTGAAGCTTTCTTT
CDR3aa: CASSPSTEAFF

j_gene: TRBJ2-5
abundance: few
v_gene: TRBV3-1
d_gene: -
CDR3nt: TGTGCCAGCAGCCAAGATAGCAGGGGAGAGACCCAGTACTTC
CDR3aa: CASSQDSRGETQYF

j_gene: TRBJ1-2
abundance: once
v_gene: TRBV5-1
d_gene: -
CDR3nt: TGCGCCAGCAGCATGGACAGCCTAATTTCTAACTATGGCTACACCTTC
CDR3aa: CASSMDSLISNYGYTF

j_gene: TRBJ2-7
abundance: few
v_gene: TRBV4-3
d_gene: -
CDR3nt: TGCGCCAGCAGCCAATATCAGGGTTCTGTCTACGAGCAGTACTTC
CDR3aa: CASSQYQGSVYEQYF

j_gene: TRBJ2-7
abundance: few
v_gene: TRBV20-1
d_gene: TRBD2
CDR3nt: TGCAGTGCTAAAAAAGCGGGGGGGGCCTACGAGCAGTACTTC
CDR3aa: CSAKKAGGAYEQYF

j_gene: TRBJ1-2
abundance: many
v_gene: TRBV7-9
d_gene: -
CDR3nt: TGTGCCAGCAGCTTACCCCCCGACAGAAACTATGGCTACACCTTC
CDR3aa: CASSLPPDRNYGYTF

j_gene: TRBJ2-2
abundance: -
v_gene: TRBV10-3
d_gene: -
CDR3nt: TGTGCCATCAGTGAGAACGACGGGGACGGGGAGCTGTTTTTT
CDR3aa: CAISENDGDGELFF

j_gene: TRBJ1-1
abundance: many
v_gene: TRBV14
d_gene: -
CDR3nt: TGTGCCAGCAGCCCACGGCACACGGGGCACCCTATGAACACTGAAGCTTTCTTT
CDR3aa: CASSPRHTGHPMNTEAFF

j_gene: TRBJ2-7
abundance: many
v_gene: TRBV2
d_gene: -
CDR3nt: TGTGCCAGCAGTGAAATAGTAAACTCATACGGGCAGTACTTC
CDR3aa: CASSEIVNSYGQYF

j_gene: TRBJ1-1
abundance: -
v_gene: TRBV2
d_gene: TRBD1
CDR3nt: TGTGCCAGCAGGGTCCCGGGACAGACCGAAGCTTTCTTT
CDR3aa: CASRVPGQTEAFF

j_gene: TRBJ2-7
abundance: -
v_gene: TRBV9
d_gene: -
CDR3nt: TGTGCCAGCAGCCTTACCGCGGCAGGGAACTACGAGCAGTACTTC
CDR3aa: CASSLTAAGNYEQYF

j_gene: TRBJ2-7
abundance: few
v_gene: TRBV4-1
d_gene: -
CDR3nt: TGTGCCAGCAGCCGTGGGGACTCCTACGAGCAGTACTTC
CDR3aa: CASSRGDSYEQYF

j_gene: TRBJ1-2
abundance: few
v_gene: TRBV6-5
d_gene: -
CDR3nt: TGTGCCAGCAGTTACTCCAGGGCCTATGGCTACACCTTC
CDR3aa: CASSYSRAYGYTF

j_gene: TRBJ2-7
abundance: -
v_gene: TRBV20-1
d_gene: -
CDR3nt: TGCAGTGCTAGAGATGTGGCTAGCACTGAATTCTACGAGCAGTACTTC
CDR3aa: CSARDVASTEFYEQYF

j_gene: TRBJ2-3
abundance: -
v_gene: TRBV6-4
d_gene: -
CDR3nt: TGTGCCAGCAGTGAGTCCGGCAGGGGCACAGATACGCAGTATTTT
CDR3aa: CASSESGRGTDTQYF

j_gene: TRBJ1-1
abundance: -
v_gene: TRBV6-4
d_gene: -
CDR3nt: TGTGCCAGCACCCGGGGAGGGCGGTTTTGGAACACTGAAGCTTTCTTT
CDR3aa: CASTRGGRFWNTEAFF

j_gene: TRBJ1-5
abundance: many
v_gene: TRBV5-1
d_gene: -
CDR3nt: TGCGCCAGCAGCTTGGATGAGCCCCAGCATTTT
CDR3aa: CASSLDEPQHF

j_gene: TRBJ1-2
abundance: many
v_gene: TRBV7-9
d_gene: -
CDR3nt: TGTGCCTGCCAAAACTATGGCTACACCTTC
CDR3aa: CACQNYGYTF

j_gene: TRBJ1-2
abundance: few
v_gene: TRBV12-3/TRBV12-4
d_gene: TRBD1
CDR3nt: TGTGCCAGCAGTTTAAGGGAACAGGGGATCTATGGCTACACCTTC
CDR3aa: CASSLREQGIYGYTF

j_gene: TRBJ1-4
abundance: few
v_gene: TRBV2
d_gene: -
CDR3nt: TGTGCCAGCAGTGAAGCAGGGGGACCCCAAGGAAAACTGTTTTTT
CDR3aa: CASSEAGGPQGKLFF

j_gene: TRBJ1-6
abundance: -
v_gene: TRBV30
d_gene: -
CDR3nt: TGTGCCTGGGGTGAAAGGTCACCCCTCCACTTT
CDR3aa: CAWGERSPLHF

j_gene: TRBJ1-5
abundance: many
v_gene: TRBV7-8
d_gene: -
CDR3nt: TGTGCCAGCGGACAGCAAGCCACGTCCCAGCATTTT
CDR3aa: CASGQQATSQHF

j_gene: TRBJ1-2
abundance: few
v_gene: TRBV12-3/TRBV12-4
d_gene: -
CDR3nt: TGTGCCAGCACCCTAGTCCCAGACTATGGCTACACCTTC
CDR3aa: CASTLVPDYGYTF

j_gene: TRBJ2-7
abundance: many
v_gene: TRBV20-1
d_gene: TRBD1
CDR3nt: TGCAGTGCTAGATCTTCCGGGACAGGGGTCCTCGAGCAGTACTTC
CDR3aa: CSARSSGTGVLEQYF

j_gene: TRBJ1-1
abundance: many
v_gene: TRBV10-3
d_gene: -
CDR3nt: TGTGCCATCAGTGGAGGTAAAGGTTCGAACACTGAAGCTTTCTTT
CDR3aa: CAISGGKGSNTEAFF

j_gene: TRBJ1-3
abundance: few
v_gene: TRBV7-2
d_gene: -
CDR3nt: TGTGCCAGCAGCTTAGTGCCCCCCGGGACGTCGAGCTCTGGAAACACCATATATTTT
CDR3aa: CASSLVPPGTSSSGNTIYF

j_gene: TRBJ1-2
abundance: many
v_gene: TRBV4-1
d_gene: TRBD1
CDR3nt: TGCGCCAGCAGCCCCAGCGGCCTGGGACAGTATGGCTACACCTTC
CDR3aa: CASSPSGLGQYGYTF

j_gene: TRBJ2-7
abundance: -
v_gene: TRBV11-3
d_gene: -
CDR3nt: TGTGCCAGCAGCTTCAGGGGAGGGGATTACGAGCAGTACTTC
CDR3aa: CASSFRGGDYEQYF

j_gene: TRBJ1-5
abundance: few
v_gene: TRBV14
d_gene: -
CDR3nt: TGTGCCAGCAGCCAAGAATATGGGGGGGGACAGCCCCAGCATTTT
CDR3aa: CASSQEYGGGQPQHF

j_gene: TRBJ1-1
abundance: -
v_gene: TRBV4-1
d_gene: -
CDR3nt: TGCGCCAGCAGCTCCGGGCAGGGGACGAACACTGAAGCTTTCTTT
CDR3aa: CASSSGQGTNTEAFF

j_gene: TRBJ1-5
abundance: many
v_gene: TRBV10-3
d_gene: -
CDR3nt: TGTGCCATCTCAAGGGGGTCAAATCAGCCCCAGCATTTT
CDR3aa: CAISRGSNQPQHF

j_gene: TRBJ2-5
abundance: few
v_gene: TRBV5-6
d_gene: -
CDR3nt: TGTGCCAGCAGCCACGCCGGCAGTATCTTCTCGATGTTGGAGACCCAGTACTTC
CDR3aa: CASSHAGSIFSMLETQYF

j_gene: TRBJ1-1
abundance: -
v_gene: TRBV19
d_gene: TRBD1
CDR3nt: TGTGCCAGTAGTGCGGGACAGGGGGCCACTGAAGCTTTCTTT
CDR3aa: CASSAGQGATEAFF

j_gene: TRBJ1-1
abundance: -
v_gene: TRBV29-1
d_gene: TRBD1
CDR3nt: TGCAGTGCTGACGGGGACAGCGGGGCCCAGAACACTGAAGCTTTCTTT
CDR3aa: CSADGDSGAQNTEAFF

j_gene: TRBJ2-2
abundance: few
v_gene: TRBV10-3
d_gene: TRBD2
CDR3nt: TGTGCCAGCAGTCTGGGACTACAGACCGGGGAGCTGTTTTTT
CDR3aa: CASSLGLQTGELFF

j_gene: TRBJ2-6
abundance: -
v_gene: TRBV12-5
d_gene: TRBD1
CDR3nt: TGTGCCACCACCGGGACAGGGATTTCTGGGGCCAACGTCCTGACTTTC
CDR3aa: CATTGTGISGANVLTF

j_gene: TRBJ1-2
abundance: -
v_gene: TRBV2
d_gene: TRBD1
CDR3nt: TGTGCCAGCAGCGGGACAGGGGGCAAGGGCTACACCTTC
CDR3aa: CASSGTGGKGYTF

j_gene: TRBJ1-4
abundance: many
v_gene: TRBV2
d_gene: TRBD1
CDR3nt: TGTGCCAGCAGCGTCGACAGGGTGCAACTGTTTTTT
CDR3aa: CASSVDRVQLFF

j_gene: TRBJ2-6
abundance: -
v_gene: TRBV7-8
d_gene: -
CDR3nt: TGTGCCAGCAGCCCAACACCCAGGGTCTCTGGGGCCAACGTCCTGACTTTC
CDR3aa: CASSPTPRVSGANVLTF

j_gene: TRBJ1-5
abundance: -
v_gene: TRBV4-3
d_gene: TRBD1
CDR3nt: TGCGCCAGCAGCCGCGCATCGACAGGGGCAGGCAATCAGCCCCAGCATTTT
CDR3aa: CASSRASTGAGNQPQHF

j_gene: TRBJ1-2
abundance: many
v_gene: TRBV10-3
d_gene: -
CDR3nt: TGTGCCATCAGTGAGAACGGCGGGACCTTGACTTTCTACACCTTC
CDR3aa: CAISENGGTLTFYTF

j_gene: TRBJ1-5
abundance: many
v_gene: TRBV6-2/TRBV6-3
d_gene: -
CDR3nt: TGTGCCAGCAGACCAACAGGGCTCAGCAATCAGCCCCAGCATTTT
CDR3aa: CASRPTGLSNQPQHF

j_gene: TRBJ1-1
abundance: -
v_gene: TRBV7-2
d_gene: -
CDR3nt: TGTGCCAGCAGCCGAGGTGAGGACACTGAAGCTTTCTTT
CDR3aa: CASSRGEDTEAFF

j_gene: TRBJ2-3
abundance: -
v_gene: TRBV29-1
d_gene: TRBD2
CDR3nt: TGCAGCGTTGGGCCTAGCGGGGATACGCAGTATTTT
CDR3aa: CSVGPSGDTQYF

j_gene: TRBJ1-4
abundance: -
v_gene: TRBV29-1
d_gene: -
CDR3nt: TGCAGCGCTCAGGGAGTAACTAATGAAAAACTGTTTTTT
CDR3aa: CSAQGVTNEKLFF

j_gene: TRBJ2-5
abundance: many
v_gene: TRBV7-3
d_gene: TRBD2
CDR3nt: TGTGCCAGCAGCTCCCACGGTGGGGGGGGAGAGACCCAGTACTTC
CDR3aa: CASSSHGGGGETQYF

j_gene: TRBJ1-2
abundance: few
v_gene: TRBV5-1
d_gene: -
CDR3nt: TGCGCCAGCAGCCGGACCGCCATTTATGATGGCTACACCTTC
CDR3aa: CASSRTAIYDGYTF

j_gene: TRBJ1-5
abundance: many
v_gene: TRBV10-3
d_gene: -
CDR3nt: TGTGCCATCAGTGACTACGGACAGCGAGTGCCCCAGCATTTT
CDR3aa: CAISDYGQRVPQHF

j_gene: TRBJ2-2
abundance: -
v_gene: TRBV5-8
d_gene: -
CDR3nt: TGTGCCAGCAGCACCGACTTCTCTAACACCGGGGAGCTGTTTTTT
CDR3aa: CASSTDFSNTGELFF

j_gene: TRBJ1-3
abundance: few
v_gene: TRBV5-1
d_gene: -
CDR3nt: TGCGCCAGCAGCCTGGTTGGGGACGGCGGAAACACCATATATTTT
CDR3aa: CASSLVGDGGNTIYF

j_gene: TRBJ2-3
abundance: -
v_gene: TRBV7-2
d_gene: -
CDR3nt: TGTGCCAGCAGCTTAGGGGGTCGTCACACAGATACGCAGTATTTT
CDR3aa: CASSLGGRHTDTQYF

j_gene: TRBJ1-1
abundance: many
v_gene: TRBV9
d_gene: -
CDR3nt: TGTGCCAGCAGCGAGGCAGGATCGAACACTGAAGCTTTCTTT
CDR3aa: CASSEAGSNTEAFF

j_gene: TRBJ1-6
abundance: few
v_gene: TRBV29-1
d_gene: -
CDR3nt: TGCAGCGTTAGCGTCGGGGAGATAAATTCACCCCTCCACTTT
CDR3aa: CSVSVGEINSPLHF

j_gene: TRBJ1-3
abundance: few
v_gene: TRBV9
d_gene: -
CDR3nt: TGTGCCAGCAACACCCTCTCTGGAAACACCATATATTTT
CDR3aa: CASNTLSGNTIYF

j_gene: TRBJ1-1
abundance: -
v_gene: TRBV14
d_gene: -
CDR3nt: TGTGCCAGCAGCCGGGGGGACACTAACACTGAAGCTTTCTTT
CDR3aa: CASSRGDTNTEAFF

j_gene: TRBJ2-3
abundance: -
v_gene: TRBV2
d_gene: TRBD2
CDR3nt: TGTGCCAGCAGTGAAACTAGCGGGAGACTGGGTGCAGATACGCAGTATTTT
CDR3aa: CASSETSGRLGADTQYF

j_gene: TRBJ2-5
abundance: -
v_gene: TRBV2
d_gene: TRBD1
CDR3nt: TGTGCCAGCCCCGGTCGTGGACAGGGGGCAGAGACCCAGTACTTC
CDR3aa: CASPGRGQGAETQYF

j_gene: TRBJ2-5
abundance: -
v_gene: TRBV19
d_gene: TRBD1
CDR3nt: TGTGCCTGGAGTAGACAGGGTAATTATCCACAAGAGACCCAGTACTTC
CDR3aa: CAWSRQGNYPQETQYF